This TCR beta chain was sequenced in a study of tumor-infiltrating lymphocytes in localized non-small cell lung cancer. Study as a whole: Patients included smokers and never-smokers with various histologies, some sampled after neoadjuvant chemotherapy.

Study results and caveats: Different pieces of the same tissue were used for each assay. T-cell fraction did not differ between immunotypes IM1 and IM2.

Produced via immunoSEQ multiplex PCR; TCRdb's table is partial and in-frame only. This table has approximately 3,000 clones, approximately 70% appearing once. CDR3 size: 17 residues. Trimming left V 5 bases short and J 3 bases short, with 19 bases between. From germline, CDR1 is SGHTA and CDR2 FQGTGA. This clone has more than one count but fewer than ten. Its antigen is undetermined. The TCR comes from a human donor with non-small cell lung cancer. The chain joins TRBV7-3 to TRBJ2-2; D perhaps matches TRBD2 (6 bases). Material for sequencing was uninvolved lung tissue not adjacent to the tumor. The CDR3 reads CASSRTPGVLDTGELFF. The DNA for the CDR3 is TGTGCCAGCAGCCGCACCCCGGGGGTGTTAGACACCGGGGAGCTGTTTTTT.